This TCR beta chain was retrieved from a study of blood T cell repertoires in COVID-19. Looking at the study overall: The study drew acute and convalescent COVID-19 samples from the United States, Italy and Spain. Sources were T cells, B-cell-depleted T cells, or PBMCs; the material itself was cDNA or gDNA.

This CDR3 is 16 amino acids long. Trimming removed 2 bases from V and 0 bases from J, with 14 bases in between. Germline CDR1 and CDR2: MNHEY and SVGEGT. Participants' reported clinical history set cohort assignment. How the authors handled the data: Scientists estimated how many nucleated cells there were by amplifying reference gene primers. TCRdb's table, derived via immunoSEQ multiplex PCR, lists solely in-frame clones and lacks some. The V and J calls and clone size are taken from that table; D and trimming were inferred from the DNA. The sample consists of around 250,000 clones, about 84% of them appearing once.

The genes are TRBV6-2 or TRBV6-3 and TRBJ2-7, with D perhaps matching TRBD1 (6 bases). This TCR was recovered from a woman aged 50 to 65 who had recovered from COVID-19. Sample: PBMCs or T cells enriched from blood (not recorded which). CDR3 nucleotide sequence: TGTGCCAGCAGTTACCGGGACACCGGCCACTCCTACGAGCAGTACTTC. Amino acids: CASSYRDTGHSYEQYF.